This TCR beta chain stems from a study of blood T cell repertoires in COVID-19. Study context: There were acute and convalescent COVID-19 samples, and they came from the United States, Italy and Spain. In each case, the material was cDNA or gDNA derived from T cells, B-cell-depleted T cells, or PBMCs.

In the authors' methods: Amplification of reference gene primers was used by the study to estimate nucleated cell counts. Data came from immunoSEQ multiplex PCR; TCRdb stores just in-frame clones and leaves some out. V, J and clone size derive from that table, while D and trimming were established from the DNA sequence. The data contain 200,000 to 250,000 clones, roughly four fifths of them singletons. Trimming at V came to 8 bases and at J to 5 bases, leaving 13 bases not matched to a gene. This CDR3 has 16 residues. Germline CDR1 and CDR2: LNHDA and SQIVND (reference sequence). Sequencing used peripheral blood. The chain carries TRBV19 and TRBJ1-5; TRBD1 aligns across 9 bases. This clonotype was sampled from a woman aged 18-35 years with acute or convalescent COVID-19. CDR3: CASRGTGSFGDQPQHF. CDR3 DNA sequence: TGTGCCAGTCGGGGGACAGGGAGTTTCGGGGATCAGCCCCAGCATTTT.